This T cell receptor (beta chain) was captured in a study of Ad26.COV2.S vaccination and SARS-CoV-2 variants (dated by TCRdb to the early 2020s). As for the study more broadly: Donors in the vaccine arm were drawn from COV1001, a multicentre, randomized, double-blind, placebo-controlled phase I-IIa trial testing Ad26.COV2.S in healthy adults. Dosing of Ad26.COV2.S was intramuscular, at either 5x10^10 or 1x10^11 viral particles, delivered as one shot or as two shots spaced 56 days apart. Investigators remained blinded to trial group allocation during experiments and outcome assessment. The TCR-sequenced set comprised approximately 30 samples: some 20 Ad26.COV2.S vaccine recipients, 5 placebo recipients and 8 SARS-CoV-2 convalescent individuals. TCRbeta repertoire sequencing was used to assess the specificity and breadth of SARS-CoV-2-reactive T cell receptors after Ad26.COV2.S vaccination. Trial participants were randomized into five groups of five, in which low-dose or high-dose Ad26.COV2.S was given once or twice, or placebo was given on both occasions.

Overall study outcomes, separate from this receptor: The authors noted that the TCR breadth and depth analyses may have underestimated total T cell responses. After vaccination, substantial breadth of spike-specific CD8+ and CD4+ T cell responses was reported. Comparing responses between vaccine doses or regimens was not something the study was powered to do. Non-spike TCR breadth was comparable between vaccine and placebo recipients, consistent with the vaccine containing only spike. Spike-specific TCR breadth was higher in Ad26.COV2.S recipients than in placebo recipients (P = 0.0014).

A remark on this clone: Its recognized antigen is unknown. No clone much larger than this one lies a single base away; base qualities are absent.

Interpreted using the paper, the treatment or condition label stands for: some 20 received Ad26.COV2.S at low or high dose, single or two shots; about 5 received placebo; per-sample allocation not given. For vaccine and placebo recipients, the sequenced repertoires came from samples collected on day 63 after the first injection. Between 29 July and 7 August 2020, Cohort 1b enrolled about 27 adults aged 18-55 years at one site in Boston, USA. Ad26.COV2.S was a replication-incompetent adenovirus type 26 vector that expressed a prefusion-stabilized SARS-CoV-2 spike protein derived from the original Wuhan strain. TCRbeta CDR3 regions were sequenced with the immunoSEQ Assay. After extraction, genomic DNA underwent amplification by bias-controlled multiplex PCR, followed by high-throughput sequencing. The paper's processing steps were these. To quantify the absolute abundance of each unique TCRbeta CDR3 region, sequences were collapsed and filtered. T cell fraction was estimated by normalizing TCRbeta template counts to usable DNA, with usable DNA measured through amplification of reference genes found in all nucleated cells. Repertoire TCRs were annotated as SARS-CoV-2-specific when V gene, CDR3 amino acid sequence and J gene were exactly matched to a known reactive TCR set. MIRA supplied the reference SARS-CoV-2 TCR set, which was filtered for enrichment in COVID-19-positive ImmuneCODE repertoires so that public or cross-reactive TCRs were removed. Based on the MIRA antigens, annotated TCRs were further analysed at the level of specific ORF or position within ORF. Breadth was defined as annotated unique rearrangements over total unique productive rearrangements; depth was the summed frequency of those rearrangements. TCR breadth was compared between groups using two-sided Wilcoxon rank-sum tests. Not all clones reach the TCRdb copy of this immuneACCESS table, which keeps in-frame sequences only. Checked studies attribute under half of the gap to unresolved V genes and leave the rest unexplained. That table gives V, J and clone size, and the DNA gave D and trimming. Here the sample has about 480,000 clones; roughly 89% occur a single time. The top ten hold 13% of the sample.

From V the trimming removes 6 bases and from J it removes 2 bases, while the gene matches leave 9 bases of the junction unaccounted for. CDR3 length: 15 amino acids, cysteine to phenylalanine. Only the CDR3 portion is preserved as DNA: 45 bases, with reading frame beginning at the first base. CDR1 and CDR2, looked up from the germline V gene, are MNHEY and SVGEGT. The sequencing here drew on peripheral blood, taken in a trial of Ad26.COV2.S vaccine versus placebo. This TCR was sampled from a person aged 18-65 years who received the Ad26.COV2.S COVID-19 vaccine or a placebo. The V gene is TRBV6-2 or TRBV6-3 and the J gene is TRBJ2-5, and 7 bases in between align with TRBD1. The nucleotide sequence reads as follows: TGTGCCAGCAGCCGATGGACAGGTTCGCAAGAGACCCAGTACTTC. This translates into CASSRWTGSQETQYF.